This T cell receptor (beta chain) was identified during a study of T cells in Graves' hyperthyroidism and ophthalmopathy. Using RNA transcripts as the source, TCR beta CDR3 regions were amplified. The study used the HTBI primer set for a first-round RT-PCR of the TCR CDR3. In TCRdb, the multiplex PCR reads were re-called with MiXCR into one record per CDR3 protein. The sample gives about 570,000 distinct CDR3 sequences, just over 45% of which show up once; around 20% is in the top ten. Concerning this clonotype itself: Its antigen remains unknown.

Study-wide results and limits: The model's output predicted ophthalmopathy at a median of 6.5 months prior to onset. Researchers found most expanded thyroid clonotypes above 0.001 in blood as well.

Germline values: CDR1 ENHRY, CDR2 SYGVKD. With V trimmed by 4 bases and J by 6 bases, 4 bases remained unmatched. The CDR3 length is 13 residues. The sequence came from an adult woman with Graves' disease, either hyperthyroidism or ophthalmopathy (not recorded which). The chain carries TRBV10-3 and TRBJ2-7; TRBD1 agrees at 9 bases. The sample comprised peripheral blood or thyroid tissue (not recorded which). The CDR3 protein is CAISGGQGGEQYF. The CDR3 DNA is TGTGCCATCAGTGGGGGACAGGGAGGCGAGCAGTACTTC.